This record concerns one TCR beta chain sequence. Per the original methods: Estimation of nucleated cell counts relied on the amplification of reference gene primers. Profiling relied on immunoSEQ multiplex PCR, and the TCRdb table lists in-frame clones only, not all of them. From that table come the V and J calls and clone size; the DNA was used to work out D and trimming. Here the sample spans more than 85,000 clones, over 70% being singletons. This sample is drawn from a study of blood T cell repertoires in COVID-19. Looking at the study overall: The United States, Italy and Spain supplied acute and convalescent COVID-19 samples. PBMCs, B-cell-depleted T cells, or T cells were the source of the cDNA or gDNA that made up the material.

The sample was peripheral blood. The clonotype comes from an elderly man with active or convalescent COVID-19.

CDR3 loop: CSVLRDTDTQYF. For the CDR3, the DNA is TGCAGCGTCCTCAGGGATACAGATACGCAGTATTTT. This rearrangement joins TRBV29-1 to TRBJ2-3, with a tentative D call TRBD1 (5 bases). Germline loops: CDR1 SQVTM, CDR2 ANQGSEA. The CDR3 is made up of 12 amino acids. Trimming stripped 6 bases from V and 3 bases from J, with 10 bases between.